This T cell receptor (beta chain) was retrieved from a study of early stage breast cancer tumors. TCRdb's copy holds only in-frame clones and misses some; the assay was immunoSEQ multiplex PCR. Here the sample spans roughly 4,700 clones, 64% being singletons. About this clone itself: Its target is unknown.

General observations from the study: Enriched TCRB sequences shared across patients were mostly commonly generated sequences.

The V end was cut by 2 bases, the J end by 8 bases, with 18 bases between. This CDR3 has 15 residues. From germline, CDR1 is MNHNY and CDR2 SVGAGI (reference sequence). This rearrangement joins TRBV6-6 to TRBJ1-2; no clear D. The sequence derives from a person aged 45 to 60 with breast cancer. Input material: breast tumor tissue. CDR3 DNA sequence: TGTGCCAGCAGTTACGACGGGCTCCCTATGAGCGGCTACACCTTC. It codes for CASSYDGLPMSGYTF.